This T cell receptor (beta chain) was obtained from a study of monozygotic twins with inflammatory bowel disease. Overall study results and limits: Patient repertoires may carry noise from differing immunosuppressive treatments. Healthy twins shared more clonotypes with others than IBD patients, most markedly active ones.

CDR3 length: 16 residues. The germline V gene has CDR1 SGHVS and CDR2 FQNEAQ. Of note for this clonotype: Its antigen is unidentified.

Via template switching, UMIs carrying a 6-nucleotide sample barcode were introduced. After re-calling the 5' RACE reads, TCRdb lists one entry per CDR3 protein, DNA absent. Its table records just over 300,000 distinct CDR3 sequences. The clonotype comes from a human donor with ulcerative colitis or Crohn's disease, or a healthy co-twin of an affected twin (not recorded which). Input material: blood. V and J are TRBV7-8 and TRBJ2-5. The CDR3 spells CASRPQTLPNWETQYF. The whole variable domain, remainder taken from reference TRBV7-8 and TRBJ2-5, is GAGVSQSPRYKVAKRGQDVALRCDPISGHVSLFWYQQALGQGPEFLTYFQNEAQLDKSGLPSDRFFAERPEGSVSTLKIQRTQQEDSAVYLCASRPQTLPNWETQYFGPGTRLLVL.